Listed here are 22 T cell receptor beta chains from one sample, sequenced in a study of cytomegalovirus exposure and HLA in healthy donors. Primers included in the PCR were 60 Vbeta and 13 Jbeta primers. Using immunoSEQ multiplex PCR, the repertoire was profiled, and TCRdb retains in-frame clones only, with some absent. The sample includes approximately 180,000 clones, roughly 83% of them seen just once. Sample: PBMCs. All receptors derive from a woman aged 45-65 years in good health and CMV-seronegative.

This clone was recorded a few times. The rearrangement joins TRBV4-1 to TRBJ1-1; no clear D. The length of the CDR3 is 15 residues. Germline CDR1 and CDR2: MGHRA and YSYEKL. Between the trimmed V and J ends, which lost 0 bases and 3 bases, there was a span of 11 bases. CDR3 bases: TGCGCCAGCAGCCAAGATGTGGCAGGTTACACTGAAGCTTTCTTT. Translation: CASSQDVAGYTEAFF.

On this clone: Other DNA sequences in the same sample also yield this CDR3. This CDR3 reads CASSLTGAYEQYF. CDR3 DNA sequence: TGTGCCAGCAGTTTGACGGGGGCCTACGAGCAGTACTTC. This chain joins TRBV27 and TRBJ2-7, with a tentative D call TRBD2 (6 bases). The CDR3 runs 13 residues. Deletions cut 3 bases from V and 2 bases from J, with 8 bases between. Germline CDR1 reads MNHEY; CDR2 reads SMNVEV (reference sequence).

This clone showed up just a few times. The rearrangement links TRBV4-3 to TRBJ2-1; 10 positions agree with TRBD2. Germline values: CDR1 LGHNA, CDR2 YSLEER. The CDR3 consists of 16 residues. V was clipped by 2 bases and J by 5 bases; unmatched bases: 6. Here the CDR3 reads CASSQYSSGGDNEQFF. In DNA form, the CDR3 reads TGCGCCAGCAGCCAATATTCCAGCGGGGGGGACAATGAGCAGTTCTTC.

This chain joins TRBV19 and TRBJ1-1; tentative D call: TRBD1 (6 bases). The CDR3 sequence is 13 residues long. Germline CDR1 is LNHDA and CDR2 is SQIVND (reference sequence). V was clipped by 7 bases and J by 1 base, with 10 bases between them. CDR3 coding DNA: TGTGCCAGTACCCAGACAGGGAACACTGAAGCTTTCTTT. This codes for CASTQTGNTEAFF.

This CDR3 is CASSALQGRSSGNTIYF. CDR3 nucleotides: TGCGCCAGCAGCGCACTACAGGGCCGTAGCTCTGGAAACACCATATATTTT. This chain links TRBV5-1 with TRBJ1-3; tentative D call: TRBD1 (6 bases). This CDR3 is 17 amino acids long. V lost 4 bases and J lost 0, with 17 bases in between. Looked up from germline, CDR1 is SGHRS and CDR2 is YFSETQ.

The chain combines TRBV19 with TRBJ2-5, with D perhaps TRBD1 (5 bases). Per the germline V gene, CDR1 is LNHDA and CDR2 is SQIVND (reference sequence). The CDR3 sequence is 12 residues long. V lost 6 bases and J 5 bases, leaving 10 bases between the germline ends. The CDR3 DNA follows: TGTGCCAGTAGGAAGGGGCAGGAGACCCAGTACTTC. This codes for CASRKGQETQYF.

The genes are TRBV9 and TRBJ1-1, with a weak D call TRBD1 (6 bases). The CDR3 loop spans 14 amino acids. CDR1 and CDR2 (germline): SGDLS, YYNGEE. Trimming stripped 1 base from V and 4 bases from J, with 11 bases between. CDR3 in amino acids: CASSVMIGGTEAFF. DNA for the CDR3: TGTGCCAGCAGCGTAATGATAGGGGGCACTGAAGCTTTCTTT. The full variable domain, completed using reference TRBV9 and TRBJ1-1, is DSGVTQTPKHLITATGQRVTLRCSPRSGDLSVYWYQQSLDQGLQFLIQYYNGEERAKGNILERFSAQQFPDLHSELNLSSLELGDSALYFCASSVMIGGTEAFFGQGTRLTVV.

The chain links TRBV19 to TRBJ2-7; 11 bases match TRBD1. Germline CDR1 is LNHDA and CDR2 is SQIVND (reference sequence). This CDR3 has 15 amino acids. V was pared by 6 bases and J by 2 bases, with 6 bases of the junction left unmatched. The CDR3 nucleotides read TGTGCCAGTAGCTCGGGACAGGGGGTGACCTACGAGCAGTACTTC. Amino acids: CASSSGQGVTYEQYF.

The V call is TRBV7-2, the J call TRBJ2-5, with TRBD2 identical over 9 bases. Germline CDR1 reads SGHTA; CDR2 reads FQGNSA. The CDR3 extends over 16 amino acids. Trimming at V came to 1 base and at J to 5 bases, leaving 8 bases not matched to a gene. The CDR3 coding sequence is TGTGCCAGCAGCTTAGTGGGAGCGGGGGGATTTGAGACCCAGTACTTC. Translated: CASSLVGAGGFETQYF.

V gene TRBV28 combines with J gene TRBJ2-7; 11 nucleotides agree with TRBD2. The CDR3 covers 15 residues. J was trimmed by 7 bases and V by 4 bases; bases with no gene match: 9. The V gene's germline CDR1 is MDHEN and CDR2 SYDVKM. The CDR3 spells CASSSPTSGTWEQYF. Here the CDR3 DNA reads TGTGCCAGCAGTTCCCCGACTAGCGGGACATGGGAGCAGTACTTC. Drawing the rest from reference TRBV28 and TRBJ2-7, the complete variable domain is DVKVTQSSRYLVKRTGEKVFLECVQDMDHENMFWYRQDPGLGLRLIYFSYDVKMKEKGDIPEGYSVSREKKERFSLILESASTNQTSMYLCASSSPTSGTWEQYFGPGTRLTVT.

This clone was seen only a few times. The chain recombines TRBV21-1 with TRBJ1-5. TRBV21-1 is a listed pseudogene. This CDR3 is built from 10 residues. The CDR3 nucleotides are TGTGCCAGGATTACAAGCGGGGCGAAATTT. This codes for CARITSGAKF.

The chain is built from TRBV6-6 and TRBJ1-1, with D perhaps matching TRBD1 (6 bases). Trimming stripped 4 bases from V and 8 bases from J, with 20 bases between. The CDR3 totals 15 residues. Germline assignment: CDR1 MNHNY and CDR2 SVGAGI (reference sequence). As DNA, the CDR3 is TGTGCCAGCAGTTTCATGACAGGTGGGGAGTTCGAAGCTTTCTTT. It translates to CASSFMTGGEFEAFF.

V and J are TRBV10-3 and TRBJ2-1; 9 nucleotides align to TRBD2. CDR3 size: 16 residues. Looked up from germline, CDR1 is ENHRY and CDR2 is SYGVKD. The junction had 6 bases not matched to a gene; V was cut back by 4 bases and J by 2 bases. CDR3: CAISVASGVPYNEQFF. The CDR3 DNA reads TGTGCCATCAGTGTGGCTAGCGGGGTACCCTACAATGAGCAGTTCTTC.

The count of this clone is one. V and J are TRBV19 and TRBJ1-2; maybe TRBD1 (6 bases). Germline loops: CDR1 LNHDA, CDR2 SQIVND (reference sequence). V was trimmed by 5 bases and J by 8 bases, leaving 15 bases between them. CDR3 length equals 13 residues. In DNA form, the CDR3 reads TGTGCCAGTAGTCTGACAGGACAGAGAGGCTACACCTTC. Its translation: CASSLTGQRGYTF. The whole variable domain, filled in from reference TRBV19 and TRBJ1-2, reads DGGITQSPKYLFRKEGQNVTLSCEQNLNHDAMYWYRQDPGQGLRLIYYSQIVNDFQKGDIAEGYSVSREKKESFPLTVTSAQKNPTAFYLCASSLTGQRGYTFGSGTRLTVV.

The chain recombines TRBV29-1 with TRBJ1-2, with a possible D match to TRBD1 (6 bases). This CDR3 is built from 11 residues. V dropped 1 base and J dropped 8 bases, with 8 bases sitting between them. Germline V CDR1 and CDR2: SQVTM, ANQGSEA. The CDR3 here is CSVEVRGGYTF. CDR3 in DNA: TGCAGCGTTGAAGTCAGGGGCGGCTACACCTTC.

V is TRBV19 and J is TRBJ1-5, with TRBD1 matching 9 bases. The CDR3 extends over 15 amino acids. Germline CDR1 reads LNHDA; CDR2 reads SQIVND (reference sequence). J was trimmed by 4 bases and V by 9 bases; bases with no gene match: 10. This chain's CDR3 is CASIQTGTGNQPQHF. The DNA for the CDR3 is TGTGCCAGCATTCAAACCGGGACAGGGAATCAGCCCCAGCATTTT.

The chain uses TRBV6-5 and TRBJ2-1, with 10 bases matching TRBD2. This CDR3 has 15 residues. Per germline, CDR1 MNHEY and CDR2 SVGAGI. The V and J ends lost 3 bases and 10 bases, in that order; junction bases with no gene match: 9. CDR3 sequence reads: CASSYGTSGIGEQFF. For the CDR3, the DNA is TGTGCCAGCAGTTATGGCACTAGCGGGATAGGAGAGCAGTTCTTC.

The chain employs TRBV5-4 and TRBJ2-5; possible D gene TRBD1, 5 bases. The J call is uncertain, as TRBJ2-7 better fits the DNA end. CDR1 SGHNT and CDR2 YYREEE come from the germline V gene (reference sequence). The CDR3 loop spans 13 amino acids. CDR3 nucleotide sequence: TGTGCCAGCAGCCCAGGGCCTAACTACGAGCAGTACTTC. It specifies CASSPGPNYEQYF.

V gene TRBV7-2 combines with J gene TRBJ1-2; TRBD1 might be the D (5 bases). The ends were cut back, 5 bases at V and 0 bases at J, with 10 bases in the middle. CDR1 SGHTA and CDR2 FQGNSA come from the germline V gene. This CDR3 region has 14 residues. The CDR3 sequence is CASSRDRANYGYTF. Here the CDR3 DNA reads TGTGCCAGCAGCCGAGACAGAGCTAACTATGGCTACACCTTC.

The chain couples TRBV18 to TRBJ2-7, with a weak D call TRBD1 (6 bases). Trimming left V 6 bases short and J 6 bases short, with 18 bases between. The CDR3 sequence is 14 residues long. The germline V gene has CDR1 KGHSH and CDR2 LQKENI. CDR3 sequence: CASSPNAGQIEQYF. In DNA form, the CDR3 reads TGTGCCAGCTCCCCCAATGCTGGACAGATCGAGCAGTACTTC.

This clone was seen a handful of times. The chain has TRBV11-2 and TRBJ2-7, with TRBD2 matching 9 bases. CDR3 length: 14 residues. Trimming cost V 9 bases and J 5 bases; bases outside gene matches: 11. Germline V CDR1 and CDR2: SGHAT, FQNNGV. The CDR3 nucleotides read TGTGCCAGTGCCCTAGCGGGGATCTCGAACGAGCAGTACTTC. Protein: CASALAGISNEQYF.

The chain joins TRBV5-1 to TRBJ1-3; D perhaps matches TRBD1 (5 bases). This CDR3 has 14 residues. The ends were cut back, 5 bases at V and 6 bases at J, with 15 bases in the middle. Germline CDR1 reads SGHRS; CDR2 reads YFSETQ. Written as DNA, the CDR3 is TGCGCCAGCAGTTCGGAGGGACGTGAAAACACCATATATTTT. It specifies CASSSEGRENTIYF.